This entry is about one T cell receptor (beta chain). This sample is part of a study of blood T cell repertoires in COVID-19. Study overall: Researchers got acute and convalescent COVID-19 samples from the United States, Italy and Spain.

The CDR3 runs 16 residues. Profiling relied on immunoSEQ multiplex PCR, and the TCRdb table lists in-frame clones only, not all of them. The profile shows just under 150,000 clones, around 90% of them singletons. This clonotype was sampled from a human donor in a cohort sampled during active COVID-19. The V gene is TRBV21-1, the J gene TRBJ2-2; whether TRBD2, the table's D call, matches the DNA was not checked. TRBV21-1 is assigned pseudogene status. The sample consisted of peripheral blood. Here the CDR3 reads CASSKDGGTSTGELFF. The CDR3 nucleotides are TGTGCCAGCAGCAAAGACGGGGGGACTAGCACCGGGGAGCTGTTTTTT.